This note documents a single T cell receptor (beta chain) sequence. As originally analysed: Quantification of nucleated cells was approximated via reference gene primer amplification. The data were produced by immunoSEQ multiplex PCR, yet TCRdb's version contains in-frame clones alone and is incomplete. V and J calls and clone size are those listed in that table; D and trimming were worked out from the DNA. The sample contains some 150,000 clones, approximately 80% of which appear only once. The record originates from a study of blood T cell repertoires in COVID-19. Turning to the study itself: The samples span acute and convalescent COVID-19 from the United States, Italy and Spain. Sample material is recorded as cDNA or gDNA derived from T cells, B-cell-depleted T cells, or PBMCs.

Germline V CDR1 and CDR2: SNHLY, FYNNEI. V was clipped by 6 bases and J by 2 bases, with 17 bases between them. The CDR3 length is 16 residues. Sequencing was carried out using peripheral blood. The sequence came from a man between 65 and 80 years old with acute or convalescent COVID-19. The chain has TRBV2 and TRBJ1-3; D gene uncertain. The CDR3 DNA is TGTGCCAGCAGCAGAAGTTGGGCTGACCCTGGAAACACCATATATTTT. The encoded protein is CASSRSWADPGNTIYF.